The 2 T cell receptor beta chains below were found in one sample sequenced in a study of T cell responses to AZD1222 COVID-19 vaccine. Repertoires were generated with immunoSEQ multiplex PCR, while TCRdb's copy carries only in-frame clones and drops some. Among over 60,000 clones, about nine tenths were seen once, and the ten largest hold under 30%. The sequencing used peripheral blood, collected on day 0 of AZD1222 vaccination. The receptors stem from an adult in good health.

V gene TRBV21-1 combines with J gene TRBJ2-3; the tabulated D call, TRBD1, remains unverified against the DNA. TRBV21-1 is assigned pseudogene status. The CDR3 has 9 residues. CDR3 nucleotide sequence: TGTGCCAGCAGCAGACGACAGAATTTT. Translated: CASSRRQNF.

The chain links TRBV7-2 to TRBJ2-2; 12 positions agree with TRBD2. This CDR3 is 18 amino acids long. The V segment lost 1 base and the J segment 3 bases; nucleotides outside the gene matches: 6. CDR1 is SGHTA and CDR2 is FQGNSA in the germline V gene. CDR3 in amino acids: CASSLGWRLAGDTGELFF. DNA for the CDR3: TGTGCCAGCAGCTTAGGATGGAGACTAGCGGGGGACACCGGGGAGCTGTTTTTT.